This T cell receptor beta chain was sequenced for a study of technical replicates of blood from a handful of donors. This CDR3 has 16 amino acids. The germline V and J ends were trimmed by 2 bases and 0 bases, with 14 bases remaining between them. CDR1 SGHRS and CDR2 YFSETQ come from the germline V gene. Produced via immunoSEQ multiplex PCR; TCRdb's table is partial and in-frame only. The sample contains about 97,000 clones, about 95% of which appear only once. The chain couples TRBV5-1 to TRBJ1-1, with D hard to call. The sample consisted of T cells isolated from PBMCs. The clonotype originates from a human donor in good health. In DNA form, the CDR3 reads TGCGCCAGCAGCTTTGGGCTACGGATCATGAACACTGAAGCTTTCTTT. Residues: CASSFGLRIMNTEAFF.